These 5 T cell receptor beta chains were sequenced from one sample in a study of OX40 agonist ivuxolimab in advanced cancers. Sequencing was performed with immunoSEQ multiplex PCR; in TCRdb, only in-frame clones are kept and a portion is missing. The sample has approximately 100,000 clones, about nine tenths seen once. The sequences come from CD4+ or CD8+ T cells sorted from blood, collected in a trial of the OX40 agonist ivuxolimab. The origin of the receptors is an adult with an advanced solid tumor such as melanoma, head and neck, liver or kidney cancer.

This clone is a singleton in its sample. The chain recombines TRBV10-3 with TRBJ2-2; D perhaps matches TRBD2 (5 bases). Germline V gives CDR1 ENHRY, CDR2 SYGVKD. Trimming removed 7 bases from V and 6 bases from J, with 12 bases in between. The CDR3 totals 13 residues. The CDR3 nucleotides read TGTGCCATCACCAATCGGGAAGCCGGGGAGCTGTTTTTT. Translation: CAITNREAGELFF.

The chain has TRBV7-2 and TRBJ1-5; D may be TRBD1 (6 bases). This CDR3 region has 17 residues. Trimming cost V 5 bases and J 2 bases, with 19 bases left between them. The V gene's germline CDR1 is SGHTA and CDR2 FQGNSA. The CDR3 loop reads CASSPGTIGTGNQPQHF. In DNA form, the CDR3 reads TGTGCCAGCAGCCCCGGGACAATAGGGACCGGCAATCAGCCCCAGCATTTT. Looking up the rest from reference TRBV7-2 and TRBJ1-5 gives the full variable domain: GAGVSQSPSNKVTEKGKDVELRCDPISGHTALYWYRQSLGQGLEFLIYFQGNSAPDKSGLPSDRFSAERTGGSVSTLTIQRTQQEDSAVYLCASSPGTIGTGNQPQHFGDGTRLSIL.

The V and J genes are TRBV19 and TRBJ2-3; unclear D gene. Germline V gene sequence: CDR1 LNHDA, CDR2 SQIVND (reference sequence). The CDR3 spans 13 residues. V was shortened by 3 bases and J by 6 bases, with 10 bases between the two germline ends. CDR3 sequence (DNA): TGTGCCAGTAGTATGTCAGAGGAGGATACGCAGTATTTT. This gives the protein CASSMSEEDTQYF.

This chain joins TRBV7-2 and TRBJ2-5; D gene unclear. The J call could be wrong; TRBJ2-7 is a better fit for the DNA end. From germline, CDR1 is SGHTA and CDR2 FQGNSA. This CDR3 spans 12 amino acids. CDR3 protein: CASSLGPHEQYF. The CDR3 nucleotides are TGTGCCAGCAGCCTAGGGCCGCACGAGCAGTACTTC.

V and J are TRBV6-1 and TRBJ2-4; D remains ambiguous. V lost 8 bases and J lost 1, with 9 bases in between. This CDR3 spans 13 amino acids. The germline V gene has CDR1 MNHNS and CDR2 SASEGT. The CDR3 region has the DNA TGTGCCAGCGTATTGGTGGCCAAAAACATTCAGTACTTC. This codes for CASVLVAKNIQYF.